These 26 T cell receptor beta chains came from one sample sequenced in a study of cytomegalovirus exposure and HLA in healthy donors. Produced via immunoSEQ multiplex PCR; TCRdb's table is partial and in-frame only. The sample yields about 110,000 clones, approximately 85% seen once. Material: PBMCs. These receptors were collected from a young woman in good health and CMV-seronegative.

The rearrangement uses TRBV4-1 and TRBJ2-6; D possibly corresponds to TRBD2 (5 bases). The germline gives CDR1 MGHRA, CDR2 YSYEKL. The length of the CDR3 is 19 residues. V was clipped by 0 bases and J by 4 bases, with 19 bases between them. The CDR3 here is CASSQDLGSALPGANVLTF. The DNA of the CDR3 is TGCGCCAGCAGCCAAGACCTGGGGAGCGCGCTCCCGGGGGCCAACGTCCTGACTTTC.

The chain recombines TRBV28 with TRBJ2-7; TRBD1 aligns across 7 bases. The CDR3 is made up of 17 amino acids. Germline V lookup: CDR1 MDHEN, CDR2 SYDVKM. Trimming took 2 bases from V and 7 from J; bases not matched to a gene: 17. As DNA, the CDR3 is TGTGCCAGCAGTTTAGACCCCGCGACAGGGCGGGTGATGGAGCAGTACTTC. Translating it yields CASSLDPATGRVMEQYF.

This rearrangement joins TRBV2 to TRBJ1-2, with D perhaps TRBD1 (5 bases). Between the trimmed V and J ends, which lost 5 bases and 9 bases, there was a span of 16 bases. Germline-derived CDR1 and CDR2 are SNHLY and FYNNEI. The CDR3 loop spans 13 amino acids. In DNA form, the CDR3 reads TGTGCCAGCAGTTCCCGAGCAGGGTCCCGCTACACCTTC. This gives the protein CASSSRAGSRYTF.

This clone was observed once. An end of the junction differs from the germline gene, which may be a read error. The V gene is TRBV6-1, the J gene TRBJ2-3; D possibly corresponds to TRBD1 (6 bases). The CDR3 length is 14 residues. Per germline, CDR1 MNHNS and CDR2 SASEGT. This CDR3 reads CASSESPGERSLDF. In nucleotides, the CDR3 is TGTGCCAGCAGTGAATCCCCAGGGGAACGGAGTTTGGATTTT.

This CDR3 reads CASRPGQSLYEQYF. CDR3 in DNA: TGCGCCAGCAGACCGGGACAGAGCCTCTACGAGCAGTACTTC. This chain uses TRBV5-1 with TRBJ2-7; TRBD1 matches at 7 bases. J gave up 3 bases and V 5 bases, and 8 bases lay outside the gene matches. Germline-derived CDR1 and CDR2 are SGHRS and YFSETQ. The CDR3 has 14 residues.

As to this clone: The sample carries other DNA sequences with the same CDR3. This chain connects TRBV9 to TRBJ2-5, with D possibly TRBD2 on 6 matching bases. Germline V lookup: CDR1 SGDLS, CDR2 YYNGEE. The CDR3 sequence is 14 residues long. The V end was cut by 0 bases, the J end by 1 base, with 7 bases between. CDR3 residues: CASSVAGVQETQYF. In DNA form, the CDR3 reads TGTGCCAGCAGCGTAGCGGGGGTCCAAGAGACCCAGTACTTC. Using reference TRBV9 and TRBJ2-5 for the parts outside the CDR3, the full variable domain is DSGVTQTPKHLITATGQRVTLRCSPRSGDLSVYWYQQSLDQGLQFLIQYYNGEERAKGNILERFSAQQFPDLHSELNLSSLELGDSALYFCASSVAGVQETQYFGPGTRLLVL.

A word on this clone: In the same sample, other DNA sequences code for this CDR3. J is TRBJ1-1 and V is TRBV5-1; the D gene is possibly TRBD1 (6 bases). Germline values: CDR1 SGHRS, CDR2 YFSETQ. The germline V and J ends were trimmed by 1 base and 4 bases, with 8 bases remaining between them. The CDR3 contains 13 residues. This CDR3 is CASSLRGGTEAFF. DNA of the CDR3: TGCGCCAGCAGCTTGCGAGGGGGCACTGAAGCTTTCTTT.

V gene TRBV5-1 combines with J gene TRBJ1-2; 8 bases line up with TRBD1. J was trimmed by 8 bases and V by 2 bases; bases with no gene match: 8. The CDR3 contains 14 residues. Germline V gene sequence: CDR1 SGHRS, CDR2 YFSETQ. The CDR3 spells CASSLIQGAQGYTF. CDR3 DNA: TGCGCCAGCAGCTTAATTCAGGGGGCGCAAGGCTACACCTTC.

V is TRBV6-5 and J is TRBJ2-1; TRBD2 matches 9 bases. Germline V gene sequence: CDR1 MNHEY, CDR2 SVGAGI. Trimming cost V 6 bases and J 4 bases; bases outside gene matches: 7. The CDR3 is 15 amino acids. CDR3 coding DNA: TGTGCCAGCAGGCGAGAGCGGGGGGTATACAATGAGCAGTTCTTC. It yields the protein CASRRERGVYNEQFF.

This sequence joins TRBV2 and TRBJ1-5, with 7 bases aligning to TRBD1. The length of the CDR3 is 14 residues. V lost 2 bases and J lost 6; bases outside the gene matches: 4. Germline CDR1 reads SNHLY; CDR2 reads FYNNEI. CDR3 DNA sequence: TGTGCCAGCAGTGAACAGGGGGGTCGTCAGCCCCAGCATTTT. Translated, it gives CASSEQGGRQPQHF.

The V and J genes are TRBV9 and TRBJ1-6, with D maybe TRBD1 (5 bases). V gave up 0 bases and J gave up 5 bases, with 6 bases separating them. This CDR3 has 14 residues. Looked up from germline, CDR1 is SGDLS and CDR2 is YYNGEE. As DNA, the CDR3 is TGTGCCAGCAGCGTAGAGGGGCATAATTCACCCCTCCACTTT. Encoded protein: CASSVEGHNSPLHF.

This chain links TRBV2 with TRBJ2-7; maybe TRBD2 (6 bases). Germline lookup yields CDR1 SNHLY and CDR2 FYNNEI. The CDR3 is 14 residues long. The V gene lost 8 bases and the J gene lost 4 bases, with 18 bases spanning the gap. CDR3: CASGGTLRGYEQYF. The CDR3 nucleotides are TGTGCCAGCGGGGGGACCCTGAGAGGGTACGAGCAGTACTTC.

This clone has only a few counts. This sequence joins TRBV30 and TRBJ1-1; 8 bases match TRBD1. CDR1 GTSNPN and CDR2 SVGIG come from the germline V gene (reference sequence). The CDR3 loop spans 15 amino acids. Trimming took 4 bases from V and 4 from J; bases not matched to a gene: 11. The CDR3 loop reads CAWIRTGLNRTEAFF. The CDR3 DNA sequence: TGTGCCTGGATTCGGACAGGGTTGAATCGCACTGAAGCTTTCTTT.

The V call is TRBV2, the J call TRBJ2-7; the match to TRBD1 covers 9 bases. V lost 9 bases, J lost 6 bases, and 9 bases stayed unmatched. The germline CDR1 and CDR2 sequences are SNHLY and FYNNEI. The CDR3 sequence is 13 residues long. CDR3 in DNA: TGTGCCAGTGGGACAGGGAATGGAGGCGAGCAGTACTTC. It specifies CASGTGNGGEQYF.

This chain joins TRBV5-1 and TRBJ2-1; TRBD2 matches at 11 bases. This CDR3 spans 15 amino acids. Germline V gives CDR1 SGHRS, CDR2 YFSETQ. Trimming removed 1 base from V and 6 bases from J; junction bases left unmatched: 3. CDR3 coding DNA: TGCGCCAGCAGCTTGTTTACTAGCGGGGGCAATGAGCAGTTCTTC. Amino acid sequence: CASSLFTSGGNEQFF.

CDR3 amino acids: CASGRGSSLNYGYTF. DNA for the CDR3: TGTGCCAGCGGGAGAGGGAGCAGCCTTAACTATGGCTACACCTTC. The chain couples TRBV6-5 to TRBJ1-2; unclear D gene. The germline CDR1 and CDR2 sequences are MNHEY and SVGAGI. This CDR3 has 15 residues. The V end lost 8 bases, the J end lost 1 base, and 17 bases lay between the germline ends.

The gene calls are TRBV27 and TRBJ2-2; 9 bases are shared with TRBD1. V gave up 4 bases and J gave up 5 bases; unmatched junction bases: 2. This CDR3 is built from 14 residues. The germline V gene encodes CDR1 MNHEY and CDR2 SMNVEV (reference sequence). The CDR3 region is CASSSGTGTGELFF. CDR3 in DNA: TGTGCCAGCAGTTCCGGGACAGGGACCGGGGAGCTGTTTTTT.

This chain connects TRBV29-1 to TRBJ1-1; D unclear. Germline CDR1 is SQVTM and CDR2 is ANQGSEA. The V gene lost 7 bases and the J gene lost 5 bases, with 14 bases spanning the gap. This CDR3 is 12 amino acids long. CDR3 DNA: TGCAGCGCTGGATGGGGAGGGACTGAAGCTTTCTTT. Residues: CSAGWGGTEAFF.

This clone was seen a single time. CDR3 sequence: CASSPISTGDSYEQYF. CDR3 DNA sequence: TGTGCCAGCAGTCCCATCAGCACAGGGGACTCCTACGAGCAGTACTTC. The chain carries TRBV28 and TRBJ2-7; TRBD1 aligns across 7 bases. Germline loops: CDR1 MDHEN, CDR2 SYDVKM. Trimming removed 5 bases from V and 0 bases from J; junction bases left unmatched: 10. The CDR3 extends over 16 amino acids. Filled out from reference TRBV28 and TRBJ2-7, the complete variable domain reads DVKVTQSSRYLVKRTGEKVFLECVQDMDHENMFWYRQDPGLGLRLIYFSYDVKMKEKGDIPEGYSVSREKKERFSLILESASTNQTSMYLCASSPISTGDSYEQYFGPGTRLTVT.

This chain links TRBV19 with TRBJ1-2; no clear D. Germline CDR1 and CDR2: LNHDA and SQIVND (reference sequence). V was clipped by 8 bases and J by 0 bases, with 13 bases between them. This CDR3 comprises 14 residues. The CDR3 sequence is CASYQAPPNYGYTF. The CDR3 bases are TGTGCCAGTTACCAGGCCCCACCTAACTATGGCTACACCTTC.

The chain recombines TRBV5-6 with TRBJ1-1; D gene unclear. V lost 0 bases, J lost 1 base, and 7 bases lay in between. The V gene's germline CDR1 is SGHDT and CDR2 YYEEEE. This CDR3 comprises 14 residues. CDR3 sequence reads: CASSLASWNTEAFF. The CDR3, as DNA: TGTGCCAGCAGCTTGGCCTCTTGGAACACTGAAGCTTTCTTT.

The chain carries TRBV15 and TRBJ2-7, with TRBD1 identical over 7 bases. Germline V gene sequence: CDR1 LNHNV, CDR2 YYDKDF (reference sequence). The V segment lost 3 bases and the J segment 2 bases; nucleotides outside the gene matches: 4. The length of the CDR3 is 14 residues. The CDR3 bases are TGTGCCACCAGCAGCCGACAGGGACCCTACGAGCAGTACTTC. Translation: CATSSRQGPYEQYF. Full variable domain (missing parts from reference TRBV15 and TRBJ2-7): DAMVIQNPRYQVTQFGKPVTLSCSQTLNHNVMYWYQQKSSQAPKLLFHYYDKDFNNEADTPDNFQSRRPNTSFCFLDIRSPGLGDTAMYLCATSSRQGPYEQYFGPGTRLTVT.

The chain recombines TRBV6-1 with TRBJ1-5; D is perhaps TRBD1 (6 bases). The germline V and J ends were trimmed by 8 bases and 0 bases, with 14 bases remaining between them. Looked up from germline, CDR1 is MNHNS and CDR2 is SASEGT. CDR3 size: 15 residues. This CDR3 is CASVGGGYSNQPQHF. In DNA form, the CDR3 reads TGTGCCAGCGTAGGCGGGGGCTATAGCAATCAGCCCCAGCATTTT.

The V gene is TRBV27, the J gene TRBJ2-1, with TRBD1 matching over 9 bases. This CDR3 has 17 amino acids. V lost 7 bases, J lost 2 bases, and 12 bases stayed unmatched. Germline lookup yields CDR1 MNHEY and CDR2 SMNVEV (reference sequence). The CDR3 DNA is TGTGCCAGCATCGGTGTCGAGGGGGACAGGGCCTACAATGAGCAGTTCTTC. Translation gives CASIGVEGDRAYNEQFF.

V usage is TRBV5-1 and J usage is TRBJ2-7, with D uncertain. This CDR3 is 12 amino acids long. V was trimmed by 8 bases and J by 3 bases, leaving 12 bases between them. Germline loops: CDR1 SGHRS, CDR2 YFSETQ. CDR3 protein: CARVQHSYEQYF. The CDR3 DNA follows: TGCGCCAGAGTCCAACACAGCTACGAGCAGTACTTC.

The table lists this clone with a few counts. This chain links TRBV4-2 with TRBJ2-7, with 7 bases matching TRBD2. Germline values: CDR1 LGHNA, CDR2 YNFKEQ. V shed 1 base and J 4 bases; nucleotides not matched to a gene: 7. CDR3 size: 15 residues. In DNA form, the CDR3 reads TGTGCCAGCAGCCAAGGTCGCGGGGGAAGATACGAGCAGTACTTC. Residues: CASSQGRGGRYEQYF.